The entry that follows covers one TCR beta chain sequence. Its antigen is currently not known. Base-call qualities are not available, and no considerably larger clone is one nucleotide away. V is reduced by 0 bases and J by 2 bases, leaving a spacing of 7 bases between them. Per the germline V gene, MGHRA is the CDR1 and YSYEKL is the CDR2. The CDR3, from cysteine to phenylalanine, totals 14 residues. Of the read, only the CDR3 DNA is kept; its 42 bases are in frame from base 1. The data derive from a study of blood T cell repertoires in COVID-19 (dated by TCRdb to the early 2020s). At the level of the whole study: Collaborator samples came from the United States, Italy and Spain and covered acute and convalescent phases of COVID-19. The prospective study material was composed of cDNA or gDNA derived from T cells, B-cell-depleted T cells, or PBMCs. Deeply sampled blood TCRbeta repertoires from subjects exposed to, actively infected with, or recovered from COVID-19 were included in the dataset. The repertoires were released in a freely available public database intended as a resource for research on the immune response to SARS-CoV-2. Samples came from the ongoing ImmuneRACE study (first 160 participants) plus 1,254 subjects from 6 global collaborators. Nearly every sample came with metadata listing a de-identified subject ID, COVID-19 status, age in years and sex. Where HLA class I and class II types were available, the types were taken from metadata supplied by the sample provider, not from assay-based typing.

The collaborating institutions used their own protocols to collect whole blood in K2EDTA tubes. Collaborator samples were shipped for TCRbeta analysis as frozen whole blood, isolated PBMCs, or DNA extracted from either sample type. Results the study describes overall, beyond this receptor: The quantity of clinical and demographic metadata differed by source and by participant and was supplied without curation.

The immunoSEQ Assay, a bias-controlled multiplex PCR, was used to amplify TCRbeta CDR3 regions from genomic DNA. Per the authors' processing: The number of nucleated cells in each sample was estimated by amplification of reference gene primers within the assay. To quantify the absolute abundance of each unique TCRbeta CDR3 rearrangement, sequence reads were collapsed and filtered. For each sample, productive Simpson clonality was calculated as the square root of Simpson's diversity index over productive rearrangements. In TCRdb, the immuneACCESS table is reduced to in-frame sequences with V and J assigned. These tables do not hold every clone; where another copy was compared, an unresolved V gene accounts for under half, and the others remain unexplained. V and J calls and clone size follow that table, whereas D and trimming were derived from the DNA. The sample has 110,000 to 150,000 clones on record, approximately 90% of them singletons. 9.5% to 12% of the sample lies in the top ten.

The TCR sequence derives from a woman aged 80 or older with acute or convalescent COVID-19. The V gene is TRBV4-1 and the J gene is TRBJ1-2; the D gene is unclear. The sequenced sample consisted of peripheral blood. The nucleotide sequence is given as TGCGCCAGCAGCCAAGAAATAATGAACTATGGCTACACCTTC. It translates to CASSQEIMNYGYTF.